A single TCR beta chain is shown here with its context. As yet, its antigen is unknown. The entry originates in a study of blood T cells in healthy people across ages. Study-level results: Long-lived donors had more naive CD4+ cells and higher diversity than aged donors.

V dropped 5 bases and J dropped 0 bases, with 12 bases sitting between them. CDR1 is MDHEN and CDR2 is SYDVKM in the germline V gene. The length of the CDR3 is 15 residues. The use of a sample-barcoded 5' primer and a J-beta primer mix characterized a second PCR of roughly 6 to 11 cycles. TCRdb analysed the 5' RACE reads with MiXCR anew, one entry per CDR3 protein. The sample includes over 950,000 distinct CDR3 sequences, roughly 51% of them seen just once. Specimen: blood. The sequence was collected from a woman aged 60 to 75 in good health. The chain links TRBV28 to TRBJ2-3, with D possibly being TRBD1 (6 bases). The CDR3 nucleotides are TGTGCCAGCAGTACGTACAGGGTTAGCACAGATACGCAGTATTTT. This translates into CASSTYRVSTDTQYF.